These 13 T cell receptor beta chains came from one sample sequenced in a study of radiation and T cells in renal cell carcinoma (dated by TCRdb to about 2020). Library construction relied on the immunoSEQ multiplex PCR assay. Drawn from immuneACCESS, this table holds only the in-frame rearrangements with V and J called that TCRdb kept. Clones are partly lost; checked studies trace under half to an unresolved V gene and leave the rest unexplained. This sample gives under 100,000 clones in total; approximately 82% of them show up just once. The top ten hold 7.2% of the sample. The time point label for this specimen denotes: blood 4 weeks post-SBRT, at nephrectomy. This specimen's treatment or condition label, interpreted: 15 Gy SBRT to primary tumor, nephrectomy 4 weeks later. The sequenced sample was blood, obtained from a patient whose treatment included radiotherapy and nephrectomy. The source is a man between 60 and 70 years old with renal cell carcinoma.

The DNA for the CDR3 is TGTGCCAGCAGGGGCAAATACGAGCAGTACTTC. Amino acid sequence: CASRGKYEQYF. This chain connects TRBV28 to TRBJ2-7; no clear D gene. The CDR3 has 11 residues. CDR1 is MDHEN, CDR2 SYDVKM, per germline. V lost 6 bases and J lost 4, with 7 bases in between.

The V gene is TRBV7-7, the J gene TRBJ2-2; weak D call: TRBD2 (5 bases). This CDR3 is 13 amino acids long. The germline V gene encodes CDR1 SSHAT and CDR2 FNYEAQ (reference sequence). Trimming pared 7 bases from V and 7 bases from J, leaving 13 bases between. The CDR3 DNA is TGTGCCAGCAAACGAGGGAGAGGCGGGGAGCTGTTTTTT. It is translated as CASKRGRGGELFF.

The V gene is TRBV2, the J gene TRBJ2-5; 10 nucleotides agree with TRBD2. V lost 7 bases to trimming and J lost 10 bases; unmatched junction nucleotides: 12. The CDR3 extends over 14 amino acids. The germline gives CDR1 SNHLY, CDR2 FYNNEI. CDR3 sequence (DNA): TGTGCCAGCACGCCTAGCGGGAGAAAAAGTGACCAGTACTTC. The encoded protein is CASTPSGRKSDQYF.

V is TRBV12-5 and J is TRBJ2-5, with D tentatively TRBD2 (6 bases). Germline assignment: CDR1 LGHNT and CDR2 FRNRAP. CDR3 length equals 13 residues. V dropped 5 bases and J dropped 7 bases, with 14 bases sitting between them. CDR3 nucleotide sequence: TGTGCTAGTGGTCTCCGGGAGAGGGGGACCCAGTACTTC. Its protein product is CASGLRERGTQYF.

This clone was picked up one time. The V gene is TRBV5-1, the J gene TRBJ1-1; 9 bases map to TRBD1. Germline V gene sequence: CDR1 SGHRS, CDR2 YFSETQ. Trimming cost V 6 bases and J 0 bases; bases outside gene matches: 6. CDR3 length equals 15 residues. The CDR3 sequence: CASTWTGAVNTEAFF. For the CDR3, the DNA is TGCGCCAGCACCTGGACAGGGGCTGTGAACACTGAAGCTTTCTTT.

The chain recombines TRBV6-5 with TRBJ1-4; 9 nucleotides line up with TRBD1. The CDR3 is made up of 14 amino acids. V shed 4 bases, J shed 6 bases, and the junction held 3 bases outside the gene matches. The germline gives CDR1 MNHEY, CDR2 SVGAGI. CDR3 protein: CASSSTGGDEKLFF. The CDR3 nucleotides read TGTGCCAGCAGTTCGACAGGGGGGGATGAAAAACTGTTTTTT.

The chain recombines TRBV19 with TRBJ1-4; D might be TRBD1 (5 bases). Trimming removed 0 bases from V and 0 bases from J, with 14 bases in between. The germline V gene has CDR1 LNHDA and CDR2 SQIVND (reference sequence). The CDR3 is made up of 18 amino acids. CDR3 nucleotide sequence: TGTGCCAGTAGTATAGATCTGCGGCAGGGTGCAACTAATGAAAAACTGTTTTTT. Amino acids: CASSIDLRQGATNEKLFF.

The chain uses TRBV2 and TRBJ2-4; tentatively, D is TRBD1 (5 bases). Germline CDR1 and CDR2: SNHLY and FYNNEI. The ends were cut back, 7 bases at V and 8 bases at J, with 18 bases in the middle. This CDR3 contains 14 residues. The CDR3 nucleotides are TGTGCCAGCAAGGAGTCAACAGGCAGGGACATTCAGTACTTC. Translated, it gives CASKESTGRDIQYF.

This CDR3 is CASRSFRGQGRTYEQYF. CDR3 coding DNA: TGTGCCAGCAGATCCTTCCGAGGACAGGGAAGAACCTACGAGCAGTACTTC. The chain couples TRBV28 to TRBJ2-7; TRBD1 matches 8 bases. V gave up 6 bases and J gave up 2 bases; unmatched junction bases: 15. Germline loops: CDR1 MDHEN, CDR2 SYDVKM. The CDR3 extends over 17 amino acids.

The rearrangement links TRBV7-9 to TRBJ2-3; D gene uncertain. This CDR3 has 14 amino acids. Germline V CDR1 and CDR2: SEHNR, FQNEAQ (reference sequence). The V and J ends lost 2 bases and 0 bases respectively, with 6 bases between them. In DNA form, the CDR3 reads TGTGCCAGCAGCTTAAGGGTGAGCACAGATACGCAGTATTTT. This translates into CASSLRVSTDTQYF.

This chain uses TRBV23-1 with TRBJ1-5; 10 positions match TRBD1. TRBV23-1 is an open reading frame whose function is uncertain. After removal of 2 bases from V and 3 bases from J, the junction contained 10 bases not matched to a gene. The CDR3 loop spans 18 amino acids. CDR3 DNA: TGCGCCAGCAGTCAACCGGGACAGGGGTATACCCCCAATCAGCCCCAGCATTTT. Encoded protein: CASSQPGQGYTPNQPQHF.

The V call is TRBV18, the J call TRBJ1-2; D might be TRBD1 (6 bases). Germline CDR1 and CDR2: KGHSH and LQKENI. V was trimmed by 6 bases and J by 0 bases, leaving 14 bases between them. The CDR3 covers 15 residues. The CDR3 DNA is TGTGCCAGCTCCCACCGGACAGAAACTAACTATGGCTACACCTTC. Amino acid sequence: CASSHRTETNYGYTF.

The CDR3: CASTRGAGTQYF. The CDR3, as DNA: TGTGCCAGCACCCGGGGGGCGGGTACGCAGTATTTT. The chain has TRBV7-2 and TRBJ2-3; D is perhaps TRBD2 (7 bases). Per germline, CDR1 SGHTA and CDR2 FQGNSA. The length of the CDR3 is 12 residues. V lost 7 bases to trimming and J lost 8 bases, with 13 bases between them.